The 31 T cell receptor beta chains below come from one sample, sequenced in a study of cytomegalovirus exposure and HLA in healthy donors. Amplification used 60 Vbeta primers and 13 Jbeta primers. Some clones are missing from TCRdb's copy, which holds only in-frame ones; the method was immunoSEQ multiplex PCR. The sample lists around 64,000 clones, about nine tenths occurring once. Sequenced sample: PBMCs. These receptor sequences come from a woman younger than 45 in good health and CMV-seronegative.

The chain links TRBV5-1 to TRBJ1-3; 7 bases agree with TRBD1. This CDR3 contains 14 residues. Trimming took 1 base from V and 4 from J; bases not matched to a gene: 2. Germline values: CDR1 SGHRS, CDR2 YFSETQ. The CDR3 nucleotides read TGCGCCAGCAGCTTGACAGGGGTGGGAAACACCATATATTTT. It encodes CASSLTGVGNTIYF.

The V and J genes are TRBV4-3 and TRBJ2-1, with D uncertain. There are 16 residues in the CDR3. V lost 0 bases to trimming and J lost 9 bases, with 18 bases between them. Germline V lookup: CDR1 LGHNA, CDR2 YSLEER. The CDR3 region is CASSQDLLSVTGEQFF. CDR3 bases: TGCGCCAGCAGCCAAGATTTGCTCTCAGTGACGGGTGAGCAGTTCTTC.

This chain uses TRBV6-1 with TRBJ1-1; TRBD1 is a possible D gene (6 bases). CDR3 length: 14 residues. Germline CDR1 and CDR2: MNHNS and SASEGT. V lost 4 bases, J lost 5 bases, and 14 bases lay in between. The CDR3 region is CASSGQGRVTEAFF. CDR3 coding DNA: TGTGCCAGCAGTGGCCAGGGGAGGGTGACTGAAGCTTTCTTT.

J is TRBJ1-1 and V is TRBV28; 7 nucleotides align to TRBD1. This CDR3 spans 13 amino acids. Trimming took 11 bases from V and 1 from J; bases not matched to a gene: 7. Germline V CDR1 and CDR2: MDHEN, SYDVKM. The CDR3 spells CAVPGQRNTEAFF. DNA of the CDR3: TGTGCCGTCCCGGGACAGAGGAACACTGAAGCTTTCTTT.

The chain links TRBV7-8 to TRBJ2-2; TRBD1 matches at 8 bases. The germline V gene encodes CDR1 SGHVS and CDR2 FQNEAQ. V lost 4 bases and J lost 0; bases outside the gene matches: 4. This CDR3 has 16 amino acids. CDR3 sequence (DNA): TGTGCCAGCAGCTCCTCACAGGGGGCGAACACCGGGGAGCTGTTTTTT. Protein product: CASSSSQGANTGELFF.

The rearrangement uses TRBV18 and TRBJ2-7; 8 bases agree with TRBD1. Germline-derived CDR1 and CDR2 are KGHSH and LQKENI. V was clipped by 2 bases and J by 3 bases; unmatched bases: 3. The CDR3 loop spans 14 amino acids. The CDR3 DNA reads as TGTGCCAGCTCACCAGACGGACAGGGCTACGAGCAGTACTTC. The encoded protein is CASSPDGQGYEQYF. The full variable domain, completed using reference TRBV18 and TRBJ2-7, is NAGVMQNPRHLVRRRGQEARLRCSPMKGHSHVYWYRQLPEEGLKFMVYLQKENIIDESGMPKERFSAEFPKEGPSILRIQQVVRGDSAAYFCASSPDGQGYEQYFGPGTRLTVT.

This chain uses TRBV2 with TRBJ2-7; 10 bases map to TRBD1. Germline CDR1 is SNHLY and CDR2 is FYNNEI. Trimming at V came to 6 bases and at J to 6 bases, leaving 11 bases not matched to a gene. This CDR3 contains 15 residues. This CDR3 is CASSPGGTGVSEQYF. The CDR3 DNA is TGTGCCAGCAGCCCCGGCGGGACAGGGGTCTCCGAGCAGTACTTC.

The rearrangement joins TRBV9 to TRBJ2-7, with a tentative D call TRBD2 (6 bases). CDR1 and CDR2 (germline): SGDLS, YYNGEE. The CDR3 spans 14 residues. V shed 6 bases and J shed 2 bases, with 15 bases lying between them. The DNA of the CDR3 is TGTGCCAGCACCACCGGGACTGAGACCTACGAGCAGTACTTC. This gives the protein CASTTGTETYEQYF.

There are a few counts of this clone. The chain uses TRBV5-1 and TRBJ2-1; 9 bases agree with TRBD2. Per the germline V gene, CDR1 is SGHRS and CDR2 is YFSETQ. The V segment lost 4 bases and the J segment 8 bases; nucleotides outside the gene matches: 10. The CDR3 is made up of 15 amino acids. CDR3 sequence (DNA): TGCGCCAGCAGCCCTGGACTAGCGACAGGAGATGAGCAGTTCTTC. Amino acid sequence: CASSPGLATGDEQFF.

This chain joins TRBV6-5 and TRBJ2-1; 9 nucleotides agree with TRBD1. The CDR3 loop spans 14 amino acids. Germline CDR1 is MNHEY and CDR2 is SVGAGI. The trim removed 2 bases at V and 8 bases at J, leaving 4 bases unmatched. CDR3 region: CASSYGDRAHEQFF. Written as DNA, the CDR3 is TGTGCCAGCAGTTACGGGGACAGGGCCCATGAGCAGTTCTTC.

The V call is TRBV11-3, the J call TRBJ1-2; no clear D gene. Looked up from germline, CDR1 is SGHNT and CDR2 is YENEEA. The CDR3 is 12 amino acids. V was pared by 0 bases and J by 9 bases, with 8 bases between. The CDR3 loop reads CASSLDPPSYTF. The CDR3, as DNA: TGTGCCAGCAGCTTAGACCCCCCTAGCTACACCTTC.

The genes are TRBV11-2 and TRBJ2-3; unclear D gene. V was cut by 6 bases and J by 0 bases, with 16 bases left in between. Germline CDR1 SGHAT, CDR2 FQNNGV. The CDR3 is 16 amino acids. CDR3 residues: CASRPHYTQSTDTQYF. In nucleotides, the CDR3 is TGTGCCAGCAGGCCCCACTATACCCAAAGCACAGATACGCAGTATTTT.

The gene calls are TRBV6-5 and TRBJ2-3, with 8 bases aligning to TRBD2. The junction had 7 bases not matched to a gene; V was cut back by 8 bases and J by 3 bases. Germline-derived CDR1 and CDR2 are MNHEY and SVGAGI. The CDR3 is made up of 14 amino acids. The CDR3 coding sequence is TGTGCCAGCTCAGATAGCGGGACGACAGATACGCAGTATTTT. This encodes CASSDSGTTDTQYF.

The chain has TRBV11-3 and TRBJ2-5, with a tentative D call TRBD1 (5 bases). Trimming left V 1 base short and J 1 base short, with 10 bases between. Germline CDR1 and CDR2: SGHNT and YENEEA. The CDR3 runs to 15 residues. CDR3 DNA sequence: TGTGCCAGCAGCTTAGTTTCAGGGTCCCAAGAGACCCAGTACTTC. It is translated as CASSLVSGSQETQYF.

The chain links TRBV5-6 to TRBJ2-1; D might be TRBD2 (6 bases). The germline CDR1 and CDR2 sequences are SGHDT and YYEEEE. The germline V and J ends were trimmed by 4 bases and 1 base, with 12 bases remaining between them. CDR3 length: 15 amino acids. In DNA form, the CDR3 reads TGTGCCAGCAGCCTAACGGGAGCTTCCTACAATGAGCAGTTCTTC. Translated: CASSLTGASYNEQFF.

The rearrangement links TRBV9 to TRBJ1-1, with D hard to call. CDR1 is SGDLS and CDR2 is YYNGEE in the germline V gene. This CDR3 contains 14 residues. V was shortened by 0 bases and J by 0 bases, with 6 bases between the two germline ends. In DNA, the CDR3 is TGTGCCAGCAGCGTAGGAGGCATGAACACTGAAGCTTTCTTT. Protein sequence: CASSVGGMNTEAFF. Complete variable domain (other parts from reference TRBV9 and TRBJ1-1): DSGVTQTPKHLITATGQRVTLRCSPRSGDLSVYWYQQSLDQGLQFLIQYYNGEERAKGNILERFSAQQFPDLHSELNLSSLELGDSALYFCASSVGGMNTEAFFGQGTRLTVV.

Turning to this clone: The same CDR3 is also encoded by other DNA sequences in this sample. The V and J genes are TRBV6-5 and TRBJ1-5; 7 bases fit TRBD1. Germline V gene sequence: CDR1 MNHEY, CDR2 SVGAGI. The J segment lost 4 bases and the V segment lost 3 bases, leaving 3 bases of the junction unmatched. CDR3 length equals 14 residues. The CDR3 here is CASSYAGGNQPQHF. CDR3 DNA: TGTGCCAGCAGTTATGCAGGGGGGAATCAGCCCCAGCATTTT.

V and J are TRBV5-1 and TRBJ2-2; 9 bases match TRBD2. V shed 4 bases, J shed 8 bases, and the junction held 6 bases outside the gene matches. The CDR3 has 14 amino acids. The germline CDR1 and CDR2 sequences are SGHRS and YFSETQ. CDR3 protein: CASSPLSGRGELFF. DNA for the CDR3: TGCGCCAGCAGCCCGCTTAGCGGGAGAGGGGAGCTGTTTTTT.

Only one count was recorded for this clone. The chain couples TRBV25-1 to TRBJ2-1; 12 nucleotides line up with TRBD1. In germline, CDR1 is MGHDK, CDR2 SYGVNS. The CDR3 consists of 16 residues. J was trimmed by 3 bases and V by 4 bases; bases with no gene match: 4. The CDR3: CASSGDRGRDYNEQFF. Here the CDR3 DNA reads TGTGCCAGCAGTGGGGACAGGGGGCGAGACTACAATGAGCAGTTCTTC.

The chain couples TRBV11-3 to TRBJ2-3; possibly TRBD2 for D (6 bases). Germline V gives CDR1 SGHNT, CDR2 YENEEA. Trimming stripped 2 bases from V and 1 base from J, with 19 bases between. The length of the CDR3 is 18 residues. The CDR3 reads CASSLIQGTASGTDTQYF. As DNA, the CDR3 is TGTGCCAGCAGCTTAATCCAGGGTACCGCTAGCGGCACAGATACGCAGTATTTT.

The rearrangement uses TRBV30 and TRBJ1-2; TRBD1 is a possible D gene (5 bases). CDR3 length equals 13 residues. V was pared by 2 bases and J by 2 bases, with 9 bases between. From germline, CDR1 is GTSNPN and CDR2 SVGIG (reference sequence). The CDR3 loop reads CAWSMGGNYGYTF. DNA for the CDR3: TGTGCCTGGAGTATGGGGGGAAACTATGGCTACACCTTC.

The chain is built from TRBV9 and TRBJ1-3, with D maybe TRBD1 (5 bases). From germline, CDR1 is SGDLS and CDR2 YYNGEE. The CDR3 runs to 14 residues. Between the trimmed V and J ends, which lost 3 bases and 2 bases, there was a span of 9 bases. The CDR3 DNA is TGTGCCAGCAGCGCCGGGGGTACTGGAAACACCATATATTTT. It is translated as CASSAGGTGNTIYF.

This clone came up once. The V call is TRBV5-8, the J call TRBJ1-1; D might be TRBD1 (6 bases). With 4 bases removed from V and 1 base from J, the gap between germline ends came to 11 bases. This CDR3 region has 14 residues. Germline V gives CDR1 SGHTS, CDR2 YDEGEE. This CDR3 is CASSHTDRNTEAFF. CDR3 DNA: TGTGCCAGCAGCCATACGGACAGGAACACTGAAGCTTTCTTT.

The chain is built from TRBV28 and TRBJ2-7; 14 positions match TRBD2. The CDR3 is 16 amino acids. Germline values: CDR1 MDHEN, CDR2 SYDVKM. Trimming removed 5 bases from V and 4 bases from J; junction bases left unmatched: 7. CDR3 amino acids: CASSGGTSGSWYEQYF. In DNA, the CDR3 is TGTGCCAGCAGTGGGGGGACTAGCGGGAGTTGGTACGAGCAGTACTTC.

The chain recombines TRBV27 with TRBJ2-7, with TRBD2 matching over 8 bases. V lost 5 bases to trimming and J lost 4 bases; unmatched junction nucleotides: 13. The CDR3 totals 16 residues. CDR1 is MNHEY and CDR2 is SMNVEV in the germline V gene (reference sequence). The CDR3, as DNA: TGTGCCAGCAGTGACCACCAGGGCAGCGGGAGTTACGAGCAGTACTTC. Protein sequence: CASSDHQGSGSYEQYF.

This clone was picked up a small number of times. The gene calls are TRBV5-6 and TRBJ2-1, with D possibly matching TRBD1 (5 bases). This CDR3 is built from 15 residues. V was shortened by 9 bases and J by 4 bases, with 20 bases between the two germline ends. Per the germline V gene, CDR1 is SGHDT and CDR2 is YYEEEE. This CDR3 is CATSRGRGSYNEQFF. The CDR3 bases are TGTGCCACCTCAAGGGGCCGTGGATCGTACAATGAGCAGTTCTTC.

V is TRBV6-6 and J is TRBJ2-7; no firm D call. The CDR3 has 14 amino acids. Trimming removed 8 bases from V and 0 bases from J, with 14 bases in between. Germline CDR1 MNHNY, CDR2 SVGAGI (reference sequence). CDR3 sequence reads: CASSDTFDSYEQYF. The CDR3 bases are TGTGCCAGCTCCGACACGTTCGACTCCTACGAGCAGTACTTC.

CDR3 protein: CASSGIRGMEQYF. Written as DNA, the CDR3 is TGTGCCAGCAGCGGGATCAGGGGAATGGAGCAGTACTTC. The chain links TRBV27 to TRBJ2-7, with D maybe TRBD1 (6 bases). Trimming pared 6 bases from V and 7 bases from J, leaving 16 bases between. Looked up from germline, CDR1 is MNHEY and CDR2 is SMNVEV (reference sequence). The CDR3 covers 13 residues.

The chain has TRBV10-1 and TRBJ1-5; 7 nucleotides match TRBD1. The V and J ends lost 3 bases and 6 bases, in that order; junction bases with no gene match: 5. CDR1 and CDR2 (germline): WNHNN, SYGVQD (reference sequence). The CDR3 extends over 14 amino acids. CDR3 bases: TGCGCCAGCAGTGACAGGGGGATTCGTCAGCCCCAGCATTTT. Amino acid sequence: CASSDRGIRQPQHF.

The chain has TRBV19 and TRBJ2-1; 13 nucleotides align to TRBD2. The CDR3 runs 16 residues. The V and J ends lost 3 bases and 10 bases, in that order; junction bases with no gene match: 9. Germline V CDR1 and CDR2: LNHDA, SQIVND (reference sequence). The CDR3 DNA follows: TGTGCCAGTAGTATCCCCACTAGCGGGAGGGCCCTAGAGCAGTTCTTC. This codes for CASSIPTSGRALEQFF. Drawing the rest from reference TRBV19 and TRBJ2-1, the complete variable domain is DGGITQSPKYLFRKEGQNVTLSCEQNLNHDAMYWYRQDPGQGLRLIYYSQIVNDFQKGDIAEGYSVSREKKESFPLTVTSAQKNPTAFYLCASSIPTSGRALEQFFGPGTRLTVL.

The chain combines TRBV28 with TRBJ1-1; TRBD1 is a possible D gene (5 bases). The CDR3 totals 14 residues. V was clipped by 6 bases and J by 3 bases, with 14 bases between them. From germline, CDR1 is MDHEN and CDR2 SYDVKM. Written as DNA, the CDR3 is TGTGCCAGCAGCCCCCCGACAGTCTACACTGAAGCTTTCTTT. Translating gives CASSPPTVYTEAFF.